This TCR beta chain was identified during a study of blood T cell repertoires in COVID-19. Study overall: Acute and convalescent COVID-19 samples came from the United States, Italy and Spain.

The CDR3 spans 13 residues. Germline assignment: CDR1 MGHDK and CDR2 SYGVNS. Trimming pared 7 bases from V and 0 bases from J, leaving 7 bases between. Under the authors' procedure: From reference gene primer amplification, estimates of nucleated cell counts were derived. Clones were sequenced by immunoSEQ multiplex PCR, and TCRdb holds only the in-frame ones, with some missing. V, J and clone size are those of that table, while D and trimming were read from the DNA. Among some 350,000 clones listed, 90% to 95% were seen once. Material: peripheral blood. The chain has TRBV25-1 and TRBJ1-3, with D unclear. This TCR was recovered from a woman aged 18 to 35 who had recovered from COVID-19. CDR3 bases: TGTGCCAGCATGTTGAGCTCTGGAAACACCATATATTTT. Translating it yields CASMLSSGNTIYF. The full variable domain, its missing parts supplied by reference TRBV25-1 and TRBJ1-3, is EADIYQTPRYLVIGTGKKITLECSQTMGHDKMYWYQQDPGMELHLIHYSYGVNSTEKGDLSSESTVSRIRTEHFPLTLESARPSHTSQYLCASMLSSGNTIYFGEGSWLTVV.